The clone carrying this TCR beta chain is labeled as medium-sized. The antigen is undetermined. The sample has other DNA sequences that encode this CDR3 too. This entry is derived from a study of T cell repertoires in ileal Crohn's disease. Study details: All patients had surgery for stricturing (approximately 60%) or penetrating (about 40%) disease. About half of patients got postoperative therapy: around 10 thiopurines, approximately 18 anti-TNF.

The method was immunoSEQ multiplex PCR; TCRdb's version includes in-frame clones alone and lacks a portion of them. The sample has more than 11,000 clones, about two thirds seen once; the top ten hold 5.9%. V gave up 6 bases and J gave up 0 bases, with 9 bases separating them. In germline, CDR1 is LNHDA, CDR2 SQIVND (reference sequence). The CDR3 length is 14 residues. Study results and limitations: High-frequency clones were more common in sorted CD8 than CD4 cells. Every patient over 26.8% clonality showed endoscopic recurrence.

The chain links TRBV19 to TRBJ1-5; tentatively, D is TRBD1 (5 bases). The sequenced material came from ileal tissue. This clonotype was obtained from an adult with Crohn's disease. CDR3 in amino acids: CASRRDYSNQPQHF. As DNA, the CDR3 is TGTGCCAGTAGAAGGGACTATAGCAATCAGCCCCAGCATTTT.